This T cell receptor beta chain was retrieved from a study of blood T cells in healthy people across ages. On the study more broadly: Per two T cells, about one barcoded beta molecule was captured through template switching.

V lost 7 bases and J 2 bases, leaving 9 bases between the germline ends. This CDR3 contains 12 residues. In germline, CDR1 is MNHEY, CDR2 SMNVEV (reference sequence). For the second PCR, which ran for about 7 to 11 cycles, a sample-barcoded 5' primer and a J-beta primer mix were used. The template-switch adaptor was a 5' adaptor with 12 random nucleotides. It tagged each cDNA molecule. TCRdb redid the calling of the 5' RACE reads with MiXCR, one entry per CDR3 protein. This sample carries about 1.5 million distinct CDR3 sequences, less than 45% of them seen once, and the ten largest clones take more than 4%.

Sequencing used blood. V is TRBV27 and J is TRBJ2-7, with D tentatively TRBD1 (6 bases). This TCR was sampled from a woman aged 18-29 years in good health. CDR3 nucleotide sequence: TGTGCCAGCAAGGGGGTGGCCTACGAGCAGTACTTC. It yields the protein CASKGVAYEQYF.